A single sample gave rise to the 8 T cell receptor beta chains below, sequenced in a study of Tregs in tolerant kidney transplant recipients. Sequenced by immunoSEQ multiplex PCR; TCRdb stores in-frame clones only, minus some. The sample carries about 110,000 clones, nearly 90% recorded once. The sequencing used CD4+ T cells from blood, collected before the transplant. The receptors come from a human donor who received a combined kidney and bone marrow transplant.

The V and J genes are TRBV27 and TRBJ2-7, with 7 bases aligning to TRBD1. Germline CDR1 and CDR2: MNHEY and SMNVEV (reference sequence). The length of the CDR3 is 15 residues. V was pared by 6 bases and J by 7 bases, with 15 bases of the junction left unmatched. The CDR3 coding sequence is TGTGCCAGCAGCCCCGGCCCCGGGACAGTTCGGGAGCAGTACTTC. Its translation: CASSPGPGTVREQYF.

This chain uses TRBV15 with TRBJ1-1, with TRBD1 identical over 10 bases. After removal of 5 bases from V and 5 bases from J, the junction contained 5 bases not matched to a gene. CDR3 length equals 14 residues. The germline V gene encodes CDR1 LNHNV and CDR2 YYDKDF (reference sequence). In DNA, the CDR3 is TGTGCCACCAGCTCTGACAGGGGGCGGACTGAAGCTTTCTTT. It codes for CATSSDRGRTEAFF.

The rearrangement joins TRBV15 to TRBJ2-1; TRBD1 might be the D (6 bases). Trimming pared 1 base from V and 8 bases from J, leaving 15 bases between. The germline CDR1 and CDR2 sequences are LNHNV and YYDKDF (reference sequence). The CDR3 is 15 amino acids. For the CDR3, the DNA is TGTGCCACCAGCAGAGTCCGGGACACTGTTTATGAGCAGTTCTTC. This sequence encodes CATSRVRDTVYEQFF.

Here the CDR3 reads CASSFRLAGGFGETQYF. The CDR3 coding sequence is TGTGCCAGCAGCTTCCGACTAGCGGGAGGGTTTGGAGAGACCCAGTACTTC. The V gene is TRBV7-2, the J gene TRBJ2-5; 14 nucleotides agree with TRBD2. This CDR3 contains 17 residues. Germline assignment: CDR1 SGHTA and CDR2 FQGNSA. V lost 3 bases to trimming and J lost 4 bases; unmatched junction nucleotides: 7.

The chain joins TRBV15 to TRBJ1-5; maybe TRBD1 (5 bases). V gave up 1 base and J gave up 5 bases, with 12 bases separating them. This CDR3 comprises 15 residues. From germline, CDR1 is LNHNV and CDR2 YYDKDF (reference sequence). The CDR3 nucleotides read TGTGCCACCAGCAGAGGGGGACCGGGGGATCAGCCCCAGCATTTT. Amino acids: CATSRGGPGDQPQHF.

The chain links TRBV28 to TRBJ1-5, with 10 bases matching TRBD1. The CDR3 has 19 amino acids. Per the germline V gene, CDR1 is MDHEN and CDR2 is SYDVKM. V lost 2 bases and J lost 0; bases outside the gene matches: 10. The CDR3 sequence: CASSLGGTGAPNSNQPQHF. The CDR3, as DNA: TGTGCCAGCAGTTTAGGTGGGACAGGGGCCCCCAATAGCAATCAGCCCCAGCATTTT. The complete variable domain, with remaining parts taken from reference TRBV28 and TRBJ1-5, reads DVKVTQSSRYLVKRTGEKVFLECVQDMDHENMFWYRQDPGLGLRLIYFSYDVKMKEKGDIPEGYSVSREKKERFSLILESASTNQTSMYLCASSLGGTGAPNSNQPQHFGDGTRLSIL.

The J gene is TRBJ2-1, the V gene TRBV5-1; 8 bases match TRBD1. The CDR3 covers 15 residues. J gave up 10 bases and V 7 bases, and 16 bases lay outside the gene matches. Germline loops: CDR1 SGHRS, CDR2 YFSETQ. The chain's CDR3 is CASSFSGQVSGEQFF. CDR3 bases: TGCGCCAGCTCATTCTCGGGACAGGTTTCGGGGGAGCAGTTCTTC.

A few counts support this clone. The V call is TRBV2, the J call TRBJ1-4, with D unclear. V was shortened by 0 bases and J by 12 bases, with 11 bases between the two germline ends. The CDR3 covers 13 residues. Germline CDR1 is SNHLY and CDR2 is FYNNEI. As DNA, the CDR3 is TGTGCCAGCAGTGAAGCGACATTGGTTCAACTGTTTTTT. Protein: CASSEATLVQLFF.